This TCR beta chain was recovered during a study of T cell responses to AZD1222 COVID-19 vaccine. Details on this clone: Its antigen is unidentified.

TCRdb's copy holds only in-frame clones and misses some; the assay was immunoSEQ multiplex PCR. The sample has around 99,000 clones; approximately 93% are singletons. General study results and limits: Receipt of two AZD1222 doses was followed by a rise in Spike-specific TCR breadth and depth. Nearly half of spike-specific TCRs reportedly target variant regions that are unmutated in the B.1.351 and B.1.1.7 variants.

Germline CDR1 reads SGDLS; CDR2 reads YYNGEE. The germline V and J ends were trimmed by 3 bases and 8 bases, with 14 bases remaining between them. The CDR3 extends over 13 amino acids. This rearrangement joins TRBV9 to TRBJ1-1; no firm D call. This sequence originates from an adult who received the AZD1222 COVID-19 vaccine. Sequences were derived from peripheral blood, sampled 28 days after the second AZD1222 dose. CDR3 DNA: TGTGCCAGCAGCGCCGATAAGTTTTCGGAAGCTTTCTTT. It yields the protein CASSADKFSEAFF.